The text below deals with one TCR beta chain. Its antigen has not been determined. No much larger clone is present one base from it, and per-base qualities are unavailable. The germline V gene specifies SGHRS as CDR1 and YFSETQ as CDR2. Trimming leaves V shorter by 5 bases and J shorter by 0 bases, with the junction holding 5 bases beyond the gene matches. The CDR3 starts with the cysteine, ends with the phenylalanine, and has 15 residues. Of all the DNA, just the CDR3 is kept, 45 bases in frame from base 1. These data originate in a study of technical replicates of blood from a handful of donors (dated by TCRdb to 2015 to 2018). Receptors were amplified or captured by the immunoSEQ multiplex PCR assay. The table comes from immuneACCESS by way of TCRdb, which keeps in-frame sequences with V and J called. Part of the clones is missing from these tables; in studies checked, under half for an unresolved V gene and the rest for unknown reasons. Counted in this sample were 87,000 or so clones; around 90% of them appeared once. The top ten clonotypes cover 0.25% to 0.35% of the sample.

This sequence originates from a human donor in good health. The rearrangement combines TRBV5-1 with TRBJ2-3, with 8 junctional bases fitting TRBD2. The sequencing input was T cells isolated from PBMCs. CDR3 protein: CASRKLAVSTDTQYF. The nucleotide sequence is TGCGCCAGCAGAAAACTAGCGGTAAGCACAGATACGCAGTATTTT.